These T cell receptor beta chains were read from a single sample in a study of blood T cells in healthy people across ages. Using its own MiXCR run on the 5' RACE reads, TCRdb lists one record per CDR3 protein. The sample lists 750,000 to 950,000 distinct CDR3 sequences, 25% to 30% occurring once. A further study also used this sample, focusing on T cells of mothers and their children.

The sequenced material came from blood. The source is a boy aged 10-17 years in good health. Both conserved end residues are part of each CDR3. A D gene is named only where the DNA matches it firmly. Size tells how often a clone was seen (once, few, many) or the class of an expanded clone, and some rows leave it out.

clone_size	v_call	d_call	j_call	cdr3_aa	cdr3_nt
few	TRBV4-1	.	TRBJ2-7	CASSQDQGGRGYEQYF	TGCGCCAGCAGCCAAGATCAGGGAGGCAGGGGCTACGAGCAGTACTTC
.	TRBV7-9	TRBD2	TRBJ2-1	CASSPSRGVRNEQFF	TGTGCCAGCAGCCCGTCCCGGGGGGTACGGAATGAGCAGTTCTTC
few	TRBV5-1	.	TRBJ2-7	CASSLWGTERSYEQYF	TGCGCCAGCAGCTTGTGGGGAACAGAGAGGTCCTACGAGCAGTACTTC
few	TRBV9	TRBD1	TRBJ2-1	CASSSREDRVYNEQFF	TGTGCCAGCAGCTCTAGAGAGGACAGGGTCTACAATGAGCAGTTCTTC
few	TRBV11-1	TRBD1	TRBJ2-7	CASSPRDSFYEQYF	TGTGCCAGCAGCCCCCGGGACAGTTTCTACGAGCAGTACTTC
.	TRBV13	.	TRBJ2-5	CVSSLGWKGKTQYF	TGTGTCAGCAGCTTAGGTTGGAAGGGGAAGACCCAGTACTTC
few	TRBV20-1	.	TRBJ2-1	CSGPLVHNEQFF	TGCAGTGGGCCCCTGGTCCACAATGAGCAGTTCTTC
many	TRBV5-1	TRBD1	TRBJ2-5	CASSLTGTGGETQYF	TGCGCCAGCAGCCTTACCGGGACAGGAGGAGAGACCCAGTACTTC
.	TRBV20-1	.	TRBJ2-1	CSARDRVYEQFF	TGCAGTGCTAGAGATAGGGTCTACGAGCAGTTCTTC
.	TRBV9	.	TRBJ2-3	CASSVDPGGSDTQYF	TGTGCCAGCAGCGTGGATCCGGGCGGGTCAGATACGCAGTATTTT
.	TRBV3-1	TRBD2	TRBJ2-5	CASSHWGLAGGLQETQYF	TGTGCCAGCAGCCACTGGGGACTAGCGGGGGGACTCCAAGAGACCCAGTACTTC
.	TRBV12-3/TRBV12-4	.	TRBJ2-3	CASSFPRLRTDTQYF	TGTGCCAGCAGTTTTCCTCGACTCCGCACAGATACGCAGTATTTT
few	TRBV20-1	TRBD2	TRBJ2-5	CSAQTPGLAETQYF	TGCAGTGCACAGACCCCGGGACTAGCGGAGACCCAGTACTTC
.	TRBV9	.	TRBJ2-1	CASSVQTGTYNEQFF	TGTGCCAGCAGCGTACAAACGGGAACGTACAATGAGCAGTTCTTC
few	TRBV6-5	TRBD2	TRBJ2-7	CASSSGSGESYEQYF	TGTGCCAGCAGTTCAGGTAGCGGGGAATCCTACGAGCAGTACTTC
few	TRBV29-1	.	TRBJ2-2	CSVGGAPNTGELFF	TGCAGCGTTGGGGGGGCGCCTAACACCGGGGAGCTGTTTTTT